These T cell receptor beta chains were read from a single sample in a study of T cells in Graves' hyperthyroidism and ophthalmopathy. TCRdb used MiXCR to reprocess the multiplex PCR reads, holding one entry per CDR3 protein. Of approximately 630,000 distinct CDR3 sequences listed, 15% to 20% are singletons. The source material was blood. The receptor source for this set is a woman in her twenties or thirties with Graves' hyperthyroidism. The CDR3 runs from the conserved cysteine through the conserved F or W. The order of the fields is J gene, V gene, clone size, D gene, CDR3 length, CDR3 protein, CDR3 DNA. The D gene is left open where the match is weak. Expanded clones are given a class, and other clones once, few, many or no size at all.

j_call: TRBJ2-7
v_call: TRBV6-1
clone_size: few
d_call: TRBD1
cdr3_length: 14
cdr3_aa: CASKPQTGAYEQYF
cdr3_nt: TGTGCCAGCAAACCACAGACAGGGGCCTACGAGCAGTACTTC

j_call: TRBJ2-3
v_call: TRBV2
clone_size: many
d_call: TRBD2
cdr3_length: 17
cdr3_aa: CASSEGEREVITDTQYF
cdr3_nt: TGTGCCAGCAGTGAGGGGGAGCGGGAGGTAATCACAGATACGCAGTATTTT

j_call: TRBJ1-4
v_call: TRBV5-4
clone_size: .
d_call: TRBD1
cdr3_length: 13
cdr3_aa: CASSLGDSEKLFF
cdr3_nt: TGTGCCAGCAGCTTGGGGGACAGCGAAAAACTGTTTTTT

j_call: TRBJ2-7
v_call: TRBV20-1
clone_size: few
d_call: .
cdr3_length: 14
cdr3_aa: CSSNSGPDSYEQYF
cdr3_nt: TGCAGTTCCAACTCGGGGCCAGACTCCTACGAGCAGTACTTC

j_call: TRBJ2-2
v_call: TRBV2
clone_size: few
d_call: TRBD2
cdr3_length: 13
cdr3_aa: CASGTSPTGELFF
cdr3_nt: TGTGCCAGCGGGACTAGTCCCACCGGGGAGCTGTTTTTT

j_call: TRBJ2-7
v_call: TRBV13
clone_size: few
d_call: .
cdr3_length: 16
cdr3_aa: CASSLRREASSYEQYF
cdr3_nt: TGTGCCAGCAGCTTAAGGCGGGAAGCGAGCTCCTACGAGCAGTACTTC

j_call: TRBJ1-6
v_call: TRBV5-5
clone_size: .
d_call: .
cdr3_length: 16
cdr3_aa: CASSLEGRTYNSPLHF
cdr3_nt: TGTGCCAGCAGCTTGGAAGGGAGGACCTATAATTCACCCCTCCACTTT

j_call: TRBJ2-6
v_call: TRBV28
clone_size: many
d_call: TRBD1
cdr3_length: 19
cdr3_aa: CASSLSLGRGSSGANVLTF
cdr3_nt: TGTGCCAGCAGTTTATCCCTGGGCAGGGGGAGCTCTGGGGCCAACGTCCTGACTTTC

j_call: TRBJ1-1
v_call: TRBV7-2
clone_size: many
d_call: TRBD1
cdr3_length: 14
cdr3_aa: CASRSDRGNTEAFF
cdr3_nt: TGTGCCAGCAGATCCGACAGGGGGAACACTGAAGCTTTCTTT

j_call: TRBJ2-2
v_call: TRBV6-1
clone_size: many
d_call: TRBD1
cdr3_length: 14
cdr3_aa: CASREDRATGELFF
cdr3_nt: TGTGCCAGCAGAGAGGACAGGGCCACCGGGGAGCTGTTTTTT

j_call: TRBJ2-7
v_call: TRBV6-2/TRBV6-3
clone_size: few
d_call: TRBD1
cdr3_length: 15
cdr3_aa: CASSYSGTGGEEQYF
cdr3_nt: TGTGCCAGCAGTTACTCGGGGACAGGGGGCGAAGAGCAGTACTTC

j_call: TRBJ2-7
v_call: TRBV28
clone_size: many
d_call: .
cdr3_length: 15
cdr3_aa: CASSSPGSPSYEQYF
cdr3_nt: TGTGCCAGCAGTTCCCCCGGAAGCCCCTCCTACGAGCAGTACTTC